This passage covers 26 T cell receptor beta chains from one sample sequenced in a study of blood T cell repertoires in COVID-19 (TCRdb year 2020). The library relied on the immunoSEQ multiplex PCR assay. As stored in TCRdb, this immuneACCESS dataset retains in-frame rearrangements with V and J assigned. A fraction of the clones does not appear; measured against another copy, unresolved V genes explain less than half of the discrepancy, and the remainder lacks a known reason. This sample has around 46,000 clones in its table, and approximately 86% of those were observed once. Clones ranked in the top ten supply approximately 15% of the sample. Sequencing was carried out using peripheral blood. The receptor source for this set is a man in his 60s with active or convalescent COVID-19.

This sequence joins TRBV9 and TRBJ1-1; 7 positions match TRBD1. V was clipped by 0 bases and J by 5 bases; unmatched bases: 4. CDR1 SGDLS and CDR2 YYNGEE come from the germline V gene. This CDR3 contains 14 residues. CDR3 coding DNA: TGTGCCAGCAGCGTAGAACCGACAGGGACTGAAGCTTTCTTT. It encodes CASSVEPTGTEAFF.

The rearrangement links TRBV6-2 or TRBV6-3 to TRBJ2-1, with a possible D match to TRBD1 (6 bases). The CDR3 has 15 residues. Germline-derived CDR1 and CDR2 are MNHEY and SVGEGT. V gave up 3 bases and J gave up 6 bases, with 15 bases separating them. CDR3 bases: TGTGCCAGCAGTTATTGGGACCGAGGGGGCAATGAGCAGTTCTTC. This translates into CASSYWDRGGNEQFF.

This clone was seen a single time. The V call is TRBV27, the J call TRBJ1-1, with 10 bases identical to TRBD1. Germline V CDR1 and CDR2: MNHEY, SMNVEV (reference sequence). CDR3 length equals 15 residues. Trimming at V came to 2 bases and at J to 5 bases, leaving 5 bases not matched to a gene. CDR3 sequence (DNA): TGTGCCAGCAGTTTAAGACAGGGGGCGCGGACTGAAGCTTTCTTT. This sequence encodes CASSLRQGARTEAFF.

The chain couples TRBV4-3 to TRBJ2-2; D gene ambiguous. The CDR3 length is 14 residues. V was cut by 5 bases and J by 6 bases, with 13 bases left in between. Germline V CDR1 and CDR2: LGHNA, YSLEER. The CDR3 spells CASSALARAGELFF. The CDR3 region has the DNA TGCGCCAGCAGCGCCTTAGCTAGAGCCGGGGAGCTGTTTTTT.

The genes are TRBV18 and TRBJ2-3; D gene ambiguous. CDR1 is KGHSH and CDR2 is LQKENI in the germline V gene. The CDR3 has 13 residues. Trimming pared 4 bases from V and 4 bases from J, leaving 9 bases between. CDR3 amino acids: CASSLSPADTQYF. The CDR3 DNA is TGTGCCAGCTCACTCTCCCCCGCAGATACGCAGTATTTT.

The chain has TRBV5-6 and TRBJ2-7; the D gene is possibly TRBD1 (6 bases). V gave up 5 bases and J gave up 2 bases, with 20 bases separating them. The CDR3 contains 16 residues. The V gene's germline CDR1 is SGHDT and CDR2 YYEEEE. The CDR3 DNA follows: TGTGCCAGCAGATCCTCAATCTCGGGACAAGCCTACGAGCAGTACTTC. It encodes CASRSSISGQAYEQYF.

CDR3 region: CASSFPQGTALYGYTF. CDR3 coding DNA: TGTGCCAGCAGTTTTCCCCAGGGGACGGCTCTCTATGGCTACACCTTC. The chain couples TRBV28 to TRBJ1-2; TRBD1 might be the D (6 bases). V was pared by 3 bases and J by 4 bases, with 18 bases between. There are 16 residues in the CDR3. The V gene's germline CDR1 is MDHEN and CDR2 SYDVKM.

This sequence joins TRBV3-1 (or the pseudogene TRBV3-2) and TRBJ2-7, with 8 bases that match TRBD1. The CDR3 is 13 residues long. Germline loops: CDR1 LGHDT, CDR2 YNNKEL (reference sequence). V was clipped by 11 bases and J by 5 bases; unmatched bases: 11. CDR3 sequence: CARPGGALNEQYF. CDR3 sequence (DNA): TGTGCCCGACCAGGGGGCGCGTTAAACGAGCAGTACTTC.

The rearrangement links TRBV19 to TRBJ2-7; possibly TRBD1 for D (6 bases). Germline lookup yields CDR1 LNHDA and CDR2 SQIVND (reference sequence). This CDR3 comprises 14 residues. The V gene lost 3 bases and the J gene lost 3 bases, with 12 bases spanning the gap. The chain's CDR3 is CASSIDGTIYEQYF. The CDR3 DNA follows: TGTGCCAGTAGTATCGACGGGACAATCTACGAGCAGTACTTC.

The chain is built from TRBV4-3 and TRBJ2-5; 15 bases line up with TRBD2. J lost 1 base, V lost 2 bases, and 2 bases had no gene match. From germline, CDR1 is LGHNA and CDR2 YSLEER. The CDR3 has 17 residues. CDR3: CASSQRTSGGGQETQYF. The DNA of the CDR3 is TGCGCCAGCAGCCAAAGGACTAGCGGGGGGGGCCAAGAGACCCAGTACTTC.

The rearrangement uses TRBV10-3 and TRBJ1-5; 9 bases line up with TRBD1. CDR1 ENHRY and CDR2 SYGVKD come from the germline V gene. This CDR3 is built from 14 residues. The junction had 6 bases not matched to a gene; V was cut back by 6 bases and J by 6 bases. CDR3 loop: CAISRDRDSQPQHF. The DNA of the CDR3 is TGTGCCATCAGCCGGGACAGGGATAGTCAGCCCCAGCATTTT.

In this sample, this clone turned up a few times. The chain combines TRBV7-8 with TRBJ2-5, with TRBD2 matching over 9 bases. The CDR3 runs 16 residues. CDR1 and CDR2 (germline): SGHVS, FQNEAQ. With 3 bases clipped from V and 2 bases from J, the junction kept 7 bases outside the gene matches. CDR3 nucleotides: TGTGCCAGCAGCTTGGTAGCGGGGGCATTACAAGAGACCCAGTACTTC. This encodes CASSLVAGALQETQYF.

The rearrangement joins TRBV20-1 to TRBJ2-2; TRBD1 matches at 9 bases. Germline values: CDR1 DFQATT, CDR2 SNEGSKA (reference sequence). The CDR3 has 16 residues. Losses at the gene ends were 3 bases for V and 4 bases for J; bases not matched to a gene: 9. CDR3 protein: CSASVQGAVGTGELFF. In DNA form, the CDR3 reads TGCAGTGCTAGTGTACAGGGGGCTGTCGGCACCGGGGAGCTGTTTTTT.

The chain joins TRBV19 to TRBJ2-1; unclear D gene. The CDR3 totals 13 residues. The V end was cut by 5 bases, the J end by 4 bases, with 9 bases between. Germline V lookup: CDR1 LNHDA, CDR2 SQIVND (reference sequence). The CDR3 region is CASSGQIYNEQFF. The DNA of the CDR3 is TGTGCCAGTAGTGGGCAGATTTACAATGAGCAGTTCTTC. Combining the CDR3 with reference TRBV19 and TRBJ2-1 gives the whole variable domain DGGITQSPKYLFRKEGQNVTLSCEQNLNHDAMYWYRQDPGQGLRLIYYSQIVNDFQKGDIAEGYSVSREKKESFPLTVTSAQKNPTAFYLCASSGQIYNEQFFGPGTRLTVL.

The rearrangement joins TRBV6-4 to TRBJ1-5; 7 bases match TRBD1. V lost 6 bases and J lost 3; bases outside the gene matches: 5. The CDR3 covers 14 residues. Germline V gene data show CDR1 as MRHNA and CDR2 as SNTAGT. The DNA for the CDR3 is TGTGCCAGCAGCGGGACAGCCAACAATCAGCCCCAGCATTTT. Amino acids: CASSGTANNQPQHF.

This chain connects TRBV28 to TRBJ2-3, with 9 bases aligning to TRBD2. This CDR3 is 15 amino acids long. Germline lookup yields CDR1 MDHEN and CDR2 SYDVKM. V trimming: 11 bases; J trimming: 1 base; junction bases outside the gene matches: 10. The CDR3 is CASAAGGPGTDTQYF. CDR3 nucleotide sequence: TGTGCCTCTGCCGCGGGGGGGCCCGGCACAGATACGCAGTATTTT.

The chain joins TRBV2 to TRBJ1-4; 8 bases map to TRBD1. The trim removed 2 bases at V and 5 bases at J, leaving 1 base unmatched. Germline CDR1 and CDR2: SNHLY and FYNNEI. The CDR3 length is 14 residues. In DNA form, the CDR3 reads TGTGCCAGCAGTGAACAGGGGGCGAATGAAAAACTGTTTTTT. Its translation is CASSEQGANEKLFF.

This chain's CDR3 is CATGRGRNEKLFF. The DNA for the CDR3 is TGTGCCACAGGGCGGGGGAGGAATGAAAAACTGTTTTTT. V gene TRBV15 combines with J gene TRBJ1-4; a possible D gene is TRBD1 (5 bases). Trimming took off 9 bases at V and 5 bases at J, with 13 bases between the two ends. CDR3 length: 13 amino acids. Germline V gene data show CDR1 as LNHNV and CDR2 as YYDKDF (reference sequence).

This chain connects TRBV5-1 to TRBJ1-4; D may be TRBD1 (6 bases). V gave up 3 bases and J gave up 7 bases, with 13 bases separating them. The CDR3 extends over 14 amino acids. The germline V gene has CDR1 SGHRS and CDR2 YFSETQ. CDR3 coding DNA: TGCGCCAGCAGCTACAGGGTTGGGGGTGAAAAACTGTTTTTT. This sequence encodes CASSYRVGGEKLFF. The whole variable domain, filled in from reference TRBV5-1 and TRBJ1-4, reads KAGVTQTPRYLIKTRGQQVTLSCSPISGHRSVSWYQQTPGQGLQFLFEYFSETQRNKGNFPGRFSGRQFSNSRSEMNVSTLELGDSALYLCASSYRVGGEKLFFGSGTQLSVL.

This rearrangement joins TRBV24-1 to TRBJ1-1; the D gene is possibly TRBD1 (6 bases). Germline CDR1 is KGHDR and CDR2 is SFDVKD. Trimming took off 4 bases at V and 4 bases at J, with 9 bases between the two ends. The CDR3 totals 13 residues. CDR3 in amino acids: CATSEGAFTEAFF. CDR3 in DNA: TGTGCCACCAGTGAGGGGGCGTTCACTGAAGCTTTCTTT.

A single count supports this clone. V and J are TRBV5-1 and TRBJ2-5, with D maybe TRBD2 (5 bases). The germline V gene has CDR1 SGHRS and CDR2 YFSETQ. V was pared by 1 base and J by 3 bases, with 7 bases between. The CDR3 is 13 residues long. Here the CDR3 reads CASSLQLEETQYF. The CDR3 DNA follows: TGCGCCAGCAGCTTGCAACTAGAAGAGACCCAGTACTTC.

The chain uses TRBV3-1 (or the pseudogene TRBV3-2) and TRBJ2-5; TRBD2 aligns across 9 bases. Germline lookup yields CDR1 LGHDT and CDR2 YNNKEL (reference sequence). With V trimmed by 1 base and J by 3 bases, 6 bases remained unmatched. The CDR3 length is 16 residues. The CDR3 loop is CASSQGDVAGEETQYF. CDR3 in DNA: TGTGCCAGCAGCCAAGGGGACGTAGCGGGGGAAGAGACCCAGTACTTC.

This clone is a singleton in its sample. The rearrangement uses TRBV3-1 (or the pseudogene TRBV3-2) and TRBJ1-3; a weak D match, TRBD1 (5 bases). V lost 1 base, J lost 9 bases, and 13 bases lay in between. Germline CDR1 is LGHDT and CDR2 is YNNKEL (reference sequence). The CDR3 length is 14 residues. CDR3 in DNA: TGTGCCAGCAGCCAAGTAGCGGGGGAGGTCACCATATATTTT. Its translation: CASSQVAGEVTIYF.

This chain joins TRBV19 and TRBJ2-2; the match to TRBD1 covers 11 bases. The CDR3 loop spans 15 amino acids. J gave up 6 bases and V 7 bases, and 7 bases lay outside the gene matches. CDR1 and CDR2 (germline): LNHDA, SQIVND (reference sequence). CDR3 protein: CASTGQGAHPGELFF. For the CDR3, the DNA is TGTGCCAGTACCGGACAGGGGGCGCATCCCGGGGAGCTGTTTTTT.

The chain recombines TRBV19 with TRBJ1-1; TRBD1 might be the D (6 bases). V lost 3 bases, J lost 0 bases, and 17 bases lay in between. Germline CDR1 reads LNHDA; CDR2 reads SQIVND (reference sequence). The CDR3 is 17 amino acids. The CDR3 nucleotides are TGTGCCAGTAGTATCAAGCCCGGACAGCGACTGAACACTGAAGCTTTCTTT. Its translation is CASSIKPGQRLNTEAFF.

The rearrangement uses TRBV7-3 and TRBJ2-5, with 7 bases aligning to TRBD1. Germline V gene lookup returns CDR1 SGHTA and CDR2 FQGTGA. The CDR3 runs to 13 residues. V lost 6 bases, J lost 2 bases, and 3 bases stayed unmatched. CDR3 coding DNA: TGTGCCAGCAGTTTGGGACAGCAAGAGACCCAGTACTTC. Protein sequence: CASSLGQQETQYF.